These 27 T cell receptor beta chains were sequenced from one sample in a study of persistence of HIV-infected CD4 T cells. The antigens of these receptors remain unknown. An overlapping HIV-1 Gag peptide pool stimulated these cells at 0.95 to 1 ug/peptide/mL. Memory cells lacking CD40L and CD69 with high CD45RO were sorted. This was the immunoSEQ version 4 assay in survey mode. Profiled with immunoSEQ multiplex PCR; TCRdb holds only in-frame clones, not every one. Of about 39,000 clones in the sample, over 75% were seen once. The sequenced sample was cultured CD4+ T cells from PBMCs, obtained from a patient who received antiretroviral therapy. The receptors were sampled from an adult with HIV. The donor label of this sample is uncertain.

The CDR3 DNA reads as TGTGCCAGCAGCTTGTCTGTTCCGGGTTACGAGCAGTACTTC. Translating it yields CASSLSVPGYEQYF. The V call is TRBV5-5, the J call TRBJ2-7; no clear D. Between the trimmed V and J ends, which lost 1 base and 4 bases, there was a span of 12 bases. Germline CDR1 is SGHKS and CDR2 is YYEKEE (reference sequence). This CDR3 spans 14 amino acids.

This chain links TRBV27 with TRBJ2-7; TRBD1 matches 12 bases. CDR1 is MNHEY and CDR2 is SMNVEV in the germline V gene (reference sequence). This CDR3 comprises 15 residues. V was pared by 6 bases and J by 5 bases, with 8 bases of the junction left unmatched. DNA for the CDR3: TGTGCCAGCAGGCGTCTAGGGACAGGGGGCAACGAGCAGTACTTC. Protein: CASRRLGTGGNEQYF.

The chain has TRBV12-3 or TRBV12-4 and TRBJ2-1; D unresolved. With 2 bases removed from V and 9 bases from J, the gap between germline ends came to 5 bases. CDR3 length: 11 residues. The CDR3 DNA sequence: TGTGCCAGCAGTTTATGGGGTGAGCAGTTCTTC. Translated, it gives CASSLWGEQFF.

The chain recombines TRBV3-1 (or the pseudogene TRBV3-2) with TRBJ2-7; D is undetermined. Germline V lookup: CDR1 LGHDT, CDR2 YNNKEL (reference sequence). V gave up 0 bases and J gave up 7 bases, with 10 bases separating them. This CDR3 contains 13 residues. For the CDR3, the DNA is TGTGCCAGCAGCCAAGATAGGGCCCTTGAGCAGTACTTC. Protein: CASSQDRALEQYF.

This clone has a single count. The chain has TRBV10-1 and TRBJ1-2, with D uncertain. V dropped 3 bases and J dropped 4 bases, with 9 bases sitting between them. The CDR3 length is 13 residues. Germline V CDR1 and CDR2: WNHNN, SYGVQD (reference sequence). The CDR3 spells CASSDNNLYGYTF. The CDR3 DNA is TGCGCCAGCAGTGACAATAACCTCTATGGCTACACCTTC.

The chain combines TRBV28 with TRBJ1-4; no definite D call. CDR1 and CDR2 (germline): MDHEN, SYDVKM. The CDR3 runs 16 residues. The ends were cut back, 5 bases at V and 0 bases at J, with 13 bases in the middle. The CDR3 DNA reads TGTGCCAGCAGTCCCTCGAGGAAGTCAACTAATGAAAAACTGTTTTTT. Its protein is CASSPSRKSTNEKLFF. The full variable domain, rest sourced from reference TRBV28 and TRBJ1-4, is DVKVTQSSRYLVKRTGEKVFLECVQDMDHENMFWYRQDPGLGLRLIYFSYDVKMKEKGDIPEGYSVSREKKERFSLILESASTNQTSMYLCASSPSRKSTNEKLFFGSGTQLSVL.

The V gene is TRBV6-5, the J gene TRBJ1-5; D not resolved. The germline V gene encodes CDR1 MNHEY and CDR2 SVGAGI. The CDR3 consists of 15 residues. V lost 5 bases to trimming and J lost 3 bases, with 14 bases between them. The CDR3 bases are TGTGCCAGCAGTCCCAGCTACGGCTCCAATCAGCCCCAGCATTTT. Its translation is CASSPSYGSNQPQHF.

The gene calls are TRBV11-2 and TRBJ2-1; D possibly corresponds to TRBD2 (6 bases). CDR1 and CDR2 from the germline V gene are SGHAT and FQNNGV. This CDR3 region has 15 residues. Between the trimmed V and J ends, which lost 0 bases and 3 bases, there was a span of 9 bases. The CDR3 DNA reads as TGTGCCAGCAGCTTAGAGGGGGGTGGCTACAATGAGCAGTTCTTC. As protein: CASSLEGGGYNEQFF.

The chain is built from TRBV6-5 and TRBJ1-6, with D perhaps matching TRBD1 (6 bases). The ends were cut back, 5 bases at V and 10 bases at J, with 18 bases in the middle. The CDR3 has 15 amino acids. Germline CDR1 and CDR2: MNHEY and SVGAGI. CDR3 DNA: TGTGCCAGCAGTCAATCCCTCAGGGGAAAGTCACCCCTCCACTTT. It translates to CASSQSLRGKSPLHF.

The chain combines TRBV19 with TRBJ2-2, with 7 bases that match TRBD1. Germline V gene lookup returns CDR1 LNHDA and CDR2 SQIVND (reference sequence). With 2 bases clipped from V and 3 bases from J, the junction kept 3 bases outside the gene matches. The CDR3 is 15 residues long. Here the CDR3 DNA reads TGTGCCAGTAGTATACCGGGACAGTACACCGGGGAGCTGTTTTTT. Translating gives CASSIPGQYTGELFF.

This rearrangement joins TRBV6-5 to TRBJ2-5, with 9 nucleotides matching TRBD1. The junction had 8 bases not matched to a gene; V was cut back by 7 bases and J by 2 bases. There are 15 residues in the CDR3. Germline loops: CDR1 MNHEY, CDR2 SVGAGI. CDR3: CASKRTGVLQETQYF. The CDR3 bases are TGTGCCAGCAAACGGACAGGGGTACTTCAAGAGACCCAGTACTTC.

The J gene is TRBJ1-1, the V gene TRBV10-3; D might be TRBD1 (5 bases). Germline assignment: CDR1 ENHRY and CDR2 SYGVKD. This CDR3 has 15 amino acids. V dropped 5 bases and J dropped 1 base, with 14 bases sitting between them. The CDR3 DNA follows: TGTGCCATCAGTACACCGGGACGGCAGAACACTGAAGCTTTCTTT. Protein: CAISTPGRQNTEAFF.

The genes are TRBV7-6 and TRBJ1-1, with a weak D call TRBD1 (5 bases). Germline CDR1 reads SGHVS; CDR2 reads FNYEAQ. Trimming took 5 bases from V and 4 from J, leaving 17 bases between them. The CDR3 runs 15 residues. The CDR3 reads CASSPGPWGATEAFF. DNA for the CDR3: TGTGCCAGCAGCCCAGGGCCTTGGGGCGCCACTGAAGCTTTCTTT.

V is TRBV10-3 and J is TRBJ2-2; D possibly corresponds to TRBD2 (7 bases). The CDR3 spans 14 residues. The germline CDR1 and CDR2 sequences are ENHRY and SYGVKD. The CDR3 protein is CAHGGASNTGELFF. The CDR3 DNA follows: TGTGCTCATGGGGGGGCCTCGAACACCGGGGAGCTGTTTTTT.

This clone has more than one count but fewer than ten. This same CDR3 is encoded by further DNA sequences in the sample. CDR3 residues: CASSPRTGNYGYTF. For the CDR3, the DNA is TGCGCCAGCAGCCCTAGGACGGGGAACTATGGCTACACCTTC. V is TRBV5-1 and J is TRBJ1-2; D call uncertain. CDR1 and CDR2 from the germline V gene are SGHRS and YFSETQ. V was trimmed by 4 bases and J by 2 bases, leaving 12 bases between them. The CDR3 consists of 14 residues.

The V call is TRBV7-3, the J call TRBJ2-5, with a possible D match to TRBD1 (8 bases). From germline, CDR1 is SGHTA and CDR2 FQGTGA. Trimming left V 3 bases short and J 5 bases short, with 13 bases between. The CDR3 covers 14 residues. In DNA, the CDR3 is TGTGCCAGCAGCTTGGGGGGGACAGGCGAGACCCAGTACTTC. It yields the protein CASSLGGTGETQYF.

This clone was detected only a few times. The genes are TRBV2 and TRBJ2-3; 15 nucleotides agree with TRBD2. The germline V gene encodes CDR1 SNHLY and CDR2 FYNNEI. CDR3 length equals 16 residues. V was clipped by 4 bases and J by 6 bases; unmatched bases: 5. The CDR3 DNA follows: TGTGCCAGCAGTGCGGGACTAGCGGGGGGTGATGATACGCAGTATTTT. It codes for CASSAGLAGGDDTQYF.

V usage is TRBV5-1 and J usage is TRBJ2-1; TRBD2 matches at 13 bases. After removal of 3 bases from V and 8 bases from J, the junction contained 5 bases not matched to a gene. CDR1 is SGHRS and CDR2 is YFSETQ in the germline V gene. The CDR3 covers 15 residues. The CDR3 region has the DNA TGCGCCAGCAGCTACAGACTAGCGGGGGGCTATGAGCAGTTCTTC. As protein: CASSYRLAGGYEQFF.

This clone came up a few times. The chain is built from TRBV18 and TRBJ1-1; no clear D. V was shortened by 5 bases and J by 4 bases, with 14 bases between the two germline ends. This CDR3 contains 14 residues. From germline, CDR1 is KGHSH and CDR2 LQKENI. DNA for the CDR3: TGTGCCAGCTCAGTAAGGGTTGACCCCACTGAAGCTTTCTTT. Translated, it gives CASSVRVDPTEAFF.

The chain uses TRBV5-1 and TRBJ2-2; TRBD2 matches 7 bases. Germline V gene sequence: CDR1 SGHRS, CDR2 YFSETQ. V gave up 3 bases and J gave up 1 base; unmatched junction bases: 6. CDR3 size: 16 residues. The CDR3 sequence is CASSYAPGGNTGELFF. The DNA for the CDR3 is TGCGCCAGCAGCTACGCCCCGGGGGGGAACACCGGGGAGCTGTTTTTT.

This chain uses TRBV3-1 (or the pseudogene TRBV3-2) with TRBJ1-1; 10 bases map to TRBD1. The V and J ends lost 4 bases and 11 bases, in that order; junction bases with no gene match: 10. The germline V gene encodes CDR1 LGHDT and CDR2 YNNKEL (reference sequence). This CDR3 is built from 14 residues. The CDR3 spells CASSLFGQGGSAFF. CDR3 in DNA: TGTGCCAGCAGCCTGTTCGGACAGGGGGGTTCGGCTTTCTTT.

The V call is TRBV5-8, the J call TRBJ1-4, with a weak D call TRBD1 (6 bases). V was shortened by 1 base and J by 0 bases, with 10 bases between the two germline ends. Per germline, CDR1 SGHTS and CDR2 YDEGEE. The CDR3 sequence is 16 residues long. The DNA of the CDR3 is TGTGCCAGCAGCTTGTCGGGGGCCGCAACTAATGAAAAACTGTTTTTT. The encoded protein is CASSLSGAATNEKLFF.

The count of this clone is one. This rearrangement joins TRBV14 to TRBJ2-7, with D hard to call. CDR3 size: 11 residues. With 0 bases removed from V and 6 bases from J, the gap between germline ends came to 3 bases. CDR1 and CDR2 from the germline V gene are SGHDN and FVKESK. CDR3 DNA sequence: TGTGCCAGCAGCCAAGAAGGCGAGCAGTACTTC. This translates into CASSQEGEQYF.

V usage is TRBV27 and J usage is TRBJ2-3, with D hard to call. The CDR3 sequence is 9 residues long. The germline CDR1 and CDR2 sequences are MNHEY and SMNVEV (reference sequence). The V gene lost 11 bases and the J gene lost 5 bases, with 5 bases spanning the gap. In nucleotides, the CDR3 is TGTGCCGACTTAGATACGCAGTATTTT. Translated, it gives CADLDTQYF.

The chain carries TRBV28 and TRBJ1-5; tentative D call: TRBD1 (5 bases). The CDR3 has 22 residues. The germline gives CDR1 MDHEN, CDR2 SYDVKM. The germline V and J ends were trimmed by 2 bases and 3 bases, with 32 bases remaining between them. The CDR3: CASSLSSSEQFTGPAYNQPQHF. DNA of the CDR3: TGTGCCAGCAGTTTAAGCAGTTCGGAGCAGTTTACAGGTCCGGCCTACAATCAGCCCCAGCATTTT. Supplemented by reference TRBV28 and TRBJ1-5, the full variable domain reads DVKVTQSSRYLVKRTGEKVFLECVQDMDHENMFWYRQDPGLGLRLIYFSYDVKMKEKGDIPEGYSVSREKKERFSLILESASTNQTSMYLCASSLSSSEQFTGPAYNQPQHFGDGTRLSIL.

The chain has TRBV9 and TRBJ2-3; perhaps TRBD1 as D (6 bases). V shed 3 bases and J shed 4 bases, with 18 bases lying between them. Germline CDR1 reads SGDLS; CDR2 reads YYNGEE. This CDR3 has 16 residues. In DNA, the CDR3 is TGTGCCAGCAGCGGAACAGGGATGACACACGCAGATACGCAGTATTTT. This gives the protein CASSGTGMTHADTQYF.

In this sample, this clone turned up once. V gene TRBV19 combines with J gene TRBJ2-2; D gene ambiguous. Germline V gene lookup returns CDR1 LNHDA and CDR2 SQIVND (reference sequence). This CDR3 spans 14 amino acids. Trimming took 4 bases from V and 1 from J, leaving 7 bases between them. The CDR3, as DNA: TGTGCCAGTAGTAATAGTGGGAACACCGGGGAGCTGTTTTTT. Translated, it gives CASSNSGNTGELFF.